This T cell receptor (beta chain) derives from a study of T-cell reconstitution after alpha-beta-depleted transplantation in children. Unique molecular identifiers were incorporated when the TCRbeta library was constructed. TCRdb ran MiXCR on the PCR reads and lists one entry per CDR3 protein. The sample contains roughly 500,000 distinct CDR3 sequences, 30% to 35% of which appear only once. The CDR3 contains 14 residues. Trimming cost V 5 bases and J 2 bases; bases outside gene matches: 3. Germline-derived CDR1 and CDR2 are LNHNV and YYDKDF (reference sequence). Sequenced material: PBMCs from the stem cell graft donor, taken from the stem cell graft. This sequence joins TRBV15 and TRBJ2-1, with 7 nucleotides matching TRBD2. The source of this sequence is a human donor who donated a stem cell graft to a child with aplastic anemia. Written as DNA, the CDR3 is TGTGCCACCAGCGGGAGCGGGGCCTACAATGAGCAGTTCTTC. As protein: CATSGSGAYNEQFF.